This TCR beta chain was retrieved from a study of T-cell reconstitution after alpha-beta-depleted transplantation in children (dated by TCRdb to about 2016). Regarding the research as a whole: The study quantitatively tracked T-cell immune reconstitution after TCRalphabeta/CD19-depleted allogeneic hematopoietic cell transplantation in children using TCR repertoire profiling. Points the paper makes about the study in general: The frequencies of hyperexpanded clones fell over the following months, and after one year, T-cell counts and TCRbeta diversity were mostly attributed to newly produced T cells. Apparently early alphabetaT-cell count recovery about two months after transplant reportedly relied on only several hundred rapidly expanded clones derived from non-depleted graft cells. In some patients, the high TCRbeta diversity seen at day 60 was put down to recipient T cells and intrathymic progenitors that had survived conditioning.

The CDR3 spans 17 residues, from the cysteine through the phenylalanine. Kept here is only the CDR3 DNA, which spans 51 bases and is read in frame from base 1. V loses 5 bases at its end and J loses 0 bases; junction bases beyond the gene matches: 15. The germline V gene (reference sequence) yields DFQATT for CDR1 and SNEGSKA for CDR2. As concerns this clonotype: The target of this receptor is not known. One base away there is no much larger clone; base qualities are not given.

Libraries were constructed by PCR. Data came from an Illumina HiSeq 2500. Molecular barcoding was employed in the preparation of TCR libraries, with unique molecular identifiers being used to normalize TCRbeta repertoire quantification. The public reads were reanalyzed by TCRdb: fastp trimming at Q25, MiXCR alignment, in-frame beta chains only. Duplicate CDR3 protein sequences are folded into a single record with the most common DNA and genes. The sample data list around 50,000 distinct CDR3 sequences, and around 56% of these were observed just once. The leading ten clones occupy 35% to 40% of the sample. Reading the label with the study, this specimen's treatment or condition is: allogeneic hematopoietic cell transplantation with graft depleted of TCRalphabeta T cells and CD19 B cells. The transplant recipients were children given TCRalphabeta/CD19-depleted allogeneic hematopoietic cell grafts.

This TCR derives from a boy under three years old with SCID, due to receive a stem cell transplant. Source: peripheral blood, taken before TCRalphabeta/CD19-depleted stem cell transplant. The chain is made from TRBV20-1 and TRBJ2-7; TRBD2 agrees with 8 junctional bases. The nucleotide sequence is TGCAGTGCTTTACGTACGGGGGGGCCCAATTTCTCCTACGAGCAGTACTTC. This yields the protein CSALRTGGPNFSYEQYF.